This T cell receptor (beta chain) was sequenced during a study of shared clonotypes between healthy human individuals. Deep was the level at which the assay was run. DNA input for the unsorted PBMC replicate PCRs was about 0.3 ug, 25,000 to 30,000 T cell genomes. Unsorted PBMC DNA was sequenced on ten immunoSEQ deep assay plates. Libraries were prepared by immunoSEQ multiplex PCR; TCRdb keeps only in-frame clonotypes and omits some of them. The data contain around 530,000 clones, roughly four fifths of them seen just once; the ten biggest clones take up approximately 12%. J gave up 10 bases and V 5 bases, and 11 bases lay outside the gene matches. CDR1 and CDR2 (germline): SGHVS, FNYEAQ. CDR3 length equals 16 residues.

The rearrangement uses TRBV7-6 and TRBJ2-1; 13 nucleotides match TRBD2. This TCR was recovered from a woman aged 40 to 50 in good health. Some clones in this sample may be carry-over from other donors' samples. Sequencing was performed on PBMCs. The CDR3 is CASSLTRTSGSGEQFF. The CDR3 region has the DNA TGTGCCAGCAGCCTGACTCGGACTAGCGGGAGTGGAGAGCAGTTCTTC.